These T cell receptor beta chains were read from a single sample in a study of graft-versus-host responses after intestinal transplantation. Measured with immunoSEQ multiplex PCR; TCRdb has only the in-frame clones, and not every one. The sample has some 18,000 clones; roughly 37% are singletons. The specimen was alloreactive CD4+ T cells from a mixed lymphocyte reaction culture, collected before intestinal transplant. The receptors were sampled from a human patient who received an intestinal transplant. Both conserved end residues are part of each CDR3. A D gene is named only where the DNA matches it firmly. The listing skips clone size in some rows; elsewhere it reads once, few, many or a size class.

J gene | V gene | D gene | clone size | CDR3 protein | CDR3 DNA
TRBJ1-2 | TRBV19 | . | . | CASTPDGNYGYTF | TGTGCCAGTACCCCAGACGGGAACTATGGCTACACCTTC
TRBJ1-2 | TRBV6-1 | TRBD1 | . | CASSHGTGEGYTF | TGTGCCAGCAGTCACGGGACAGGGGAAGGGTACACCTTC
TRBJ1-6 | TRBV5-1 | TRBD1 | . | CASSLGTGNSPLHF | TGCGCCAGCAGCTTGGGGACAGGCAATTCACCCCTCCACTTT
TRBJ1-5 | TRBV2 | . | few | CASSDVVWMSGRGAGRQPQHF | TGTGCCAGCAGTGATGTGGTTTGGATGTCAGGGAGGGGGGCCGGTCGTCAGCCCCAGCATTTT
TRBJ2-1 | TRBV5-1 | . | . | CASSQGGQIINEQFF | TGCGCCAGCAGCCAGGGCGGGCAAATAATTAATGAGCAGTTCTTC
TRBJ1-5 | TRBV7-8 | . | few | CASSLAATVNQPQHF | TGTGCCAGCAGCTTAGCCGCGACAGTCAATCAGCCCCAGCATTTT
TRBJ2-4 | TRBV2 | TRBD1 | . | CASRGTVPRDIQYF | TGTGCCAGCAGAGGGACAGTGCCGAGGGACATTCAGTACTTC
TRBJ2-7 | TRBV5-5 | . | . | CASSPLVIRYEQYF | TGTGCCAGCAGTCCCCTAGTGATACGGTACGAGCAGTACTTC
TRBJ1-1 | TRBV29-1 | . | few | CSARQASRTEAFF | TGCAGCGCCCGACAGGCCTCGAGAACTGAAGCTTTCTTT
TRBJ2-5 | TRBV6-1 | TRBD1 | few | CASGGTGGWETQYF | TGTGCCAGCGGGGGGACAGGGGGCTGGGAGACCCAGTACTTC
TRBJ1-2 | TRBV5-6 | . | . | CASSLPVQYGYTF | TGTGCCAGCAGCTTGCCGGTGCAGTATGGCTACACCTTC
TRBJ1-1 | TRBV5-1 | . | . | CASSFLAGAHEAFF | TGCGCCAGCAGCTTCCTCGCCGGCGCCCATGAAGCTTTCTTT
TRBJ1-1 | TRBV2 | . | . | CASSGIIMNTEAFF | TGTGCCAGCAGTGGAATCATCATGAACACTGAAGCTTTCTTT
TRBJ1-6 | TRBV5-5 | TRBD1 | . | CASSSGQSNSPLHF | TGTGCCAGCAGCTCGGGACAGAGTAATTCACCCCTCCACTTT
TRBJ1-5 | TRBV5-8 | TRBD1 | . | CASSLPGAEGAHQPQHF | TGTGCCAGCAGCCTCCCGGGAGCGGAGGGGGCACATCAGCCCCAGCATTTT
TRBJ1-3 | TRBV5-4 | . | medium-sized | CASSLGGAMGENTIYF | TGTGCCAGCAGCTTGGGAGGGGCTATGGGGGAAAACACCATATATTTT
TRBJ2-2 | TRBV11-3 | . | . | CASSSRAVGELFF | TGTGCCAGCAGTTCCCGGGCAGTCGGGGAGCTGTTTTTT
TRBJ1-2 | TRBV7-9 | . | . | CAIKPGYGYTF | TGTGCCATAAAACCCGGATATGGCTACACCTTC
TRBJ2-1 | TRBV5-1 | TRBD2 | few | CASSLSSGGADEQFF | TGCGCCAGCAGCTTGTCTAGCGGGGGGGCTGATGAGCAGTTCTTC
TRBJ2-3 | TRBV29-1 | TRBD2 | . | CSVRAGGPLGQYF | TGCAGCGTTAGGGCGGGGGGGCCGCTTGGGCAGTATTTT
TRBJ2-3 | TRBV27 | . | . | CASSLGRVGWMGTQYF | TGTGCCAGCAGTTTAGGAAGGGTGGGATGGATGGGTACGCAGTATTTT
TRBJ1-5 | TRBV19 | TRBD1 | few | CASTRRTGIGNQPQHF | TGTGCCAGTACAAGACGGACAGGGATCGGCAATCAGCCCCAGCATTTT
TRBJ1-1 | TRBV12-2 | . | . | CASPPRSGAFF | TGTGCAAGTCCCCCCCGGTCGGGGGCTTTCTTT
TRBJ2-7 | TRBV7-9 | . | few | CASSRAGGSYEQYF | TGTGCCAGCAGTAGAGCGGGTGGTTCCTACGAGCAGTACTTC
TRBJ2-3 | TRBV18 | . | few | CASSPPTGGNFGHTQYF | TGTGCCAGCTCACCCCCCACGGGTGGGAATTTTGGACATACGCAGTATTTT
TRBJ1-6 | TRBV11-3 | . | . | CASSLVVRNSPLHF | TGTGCCAGCAGCTTAGTGGTTAGAAATTCACCCCTCCACTTT
TRBJ2-1 | TRBV6-5 | . | . | CATRRQLGGPEQFF | TGTGCCACCAGACGACAGTTGGGGGGACCTGAGCAGTTCTTC
TRBJ1-5 | TRBV2 | . | . | CASSEWLDSNQPQHF | TGTGCCAGCAGTGAATGGCTGGATAGCAATCAGCCCCAGCATTTT
TRBJ1-5 | TRBV19 | . | . | CASSIGGGGNQPQHF | TGTGCCAGTAGTATAGGTGGGGGTGGCAATCAGCCCCAGCATTTT
TRBJ1-4 | TRBV6-5 | . | once | CASRLRPATNEKLFF | TGTGCCAGCAGACTCAGACCGGCAACTAATGAAAAACTGTTTTTT
TRBJ1-5 | TRBV6-1 | . | . | CASSEASGAISNQPQHF | TGTGCCAGCAGTGAAGCGTCCGGGGCGATCAGCAATCAGCCCCAGCATTTT
TRBJ2-3 | TRBV19 | . | few | CASSIFGRPGTDTQYF | TGTGCCAGTAGTATATTCGGCCGCCCTGGCACAGATACGCAGTATTTT
TRBJ1-2 | TRBV6-1 | TRBD1 | few | CASSIQGARGYGYTF | TGTGCCAGCAGTATTCAGGGGGCTCGTGGGTATGGCTACACCTTC
TRBJ1-4 | TRBV18 | TRBD1 | . | CASSPLDLTGSTNEKLFF | TGTGCCAGCTCACCACTGGATTTGACAGGGTCAACTAATGAAAAACTGTTTTTT
TRBJ2-5 | TRBV18 | . | once | CASSLYEAVIGETQYF | TGTGCCAGCTCACTATATGAGGCCGTAATTGGGGAGACCCAGTACTTC
TRBJ2-1 | TRBV18 | TRBD2 | . | CASSPPNLAGYNEQFF | TGTGCCAGCTCACCACCTAATTTAGCGGGATACAATGAGCAGTTCTTC
TRBJ2-1 | TRBV10-2 | TRBD2 | . | CASSRTSGSIYNEQFF | TGCGCCAGCAGTCGGACTAGCGGGTCTATCTACAATGAGCAGTTCTTC
TRBJ2-3 | TRBV11-2 | . | few | CASSLDRVSGTDTQYF | TGTGCCAGCAGCTTAGATCGTGTCTCGGGCACAGATACGCAGTATTTT
TRBJ2-2 | TRBV5-1 | . | . | CASSLGRFGIGELFF | TGCGCCAGCAGCTTGGGCAGGTTTGGGATCGGGGAGCTGTTTTTT
TRBJ1-1 | TRBV7-9 | . | . | CASSLSRPGGAFF | TGTGCCAGCAGCTTATCCCGGCCCGGTGGGGCTTTCTTT
TRBJ1-4 | TRBV9 | . | few | CASSVRTGINEKLFF | TGTGCCAGCAGCGTAAGGACGGGTATTAATGAAAAACTGTTTTTT
TRBJ1-3 | TRBV9 | . | few | CASSVRHSGNTIYF | TGTGCCAGCAGCGTTCGACATTCCGGAAACACCATATATTTT
TRBJ2-7 | TRBV5-4 | TRBD2 | . | CASSLRGDRLWQYF | TGTGCCAGCAGCTTGCGGGGGGACCGATTGTGGCAGTACTTC
TRBJ1-3 | TRBV12-5 | TRBD1 | . | CASGLYRGQGGNTIYF | TGTGCTAGTGGTTTGTACAGGGGGCAGGGTGGAAACACCATATATTTT
TRBJ2-7 | TRBV5-4 | . | once | CASSLLAGAYEQYF | TGTGCCAGCAGCTTATTGGCAGGGGCCTACGAGCAGTACTTC
TRBJ1-4 | TRBV9 | . | few | CASSDRRSGGGEKLFF | TGTGCCAGCAGCGACCGCAGGTCTGGAGGAGGAGAAAAACTGTTTTTT
TRBJ1-3 | TRBV7-8 | . | . | CASSPRSGNTIYF | TGTGCCAGCAGCCCGAGATCTGGAAACACCATATATTTT
TRBJ2-3 | TRBV5-6 | . | . | CASSLIHTDTQYF | TGTGCCAGCAGCCTTATACACACAGATACGCAGTATTTT